This T cell receptor beta chain was retrieved from a study of blood T cell repertoires in COVID-19. In the study overall: Donors in the United States, Italy and Spain gave samples during acute or convalescent COVID-19. Sources were T cells, B-cell-depleted T cells, or PBMCs; the material itself was cDNA or gDNA.

The germline V gene encodes CDR1 SGDLS and CDR2 YYNGEE. V lost 4 bases to trimming and J lost 7 bases; unmatched junction nucleotides: 11. CDR3 length: 15 residues. Study processing details: Estimation of nucleated cell counts was performed using reference gene primer amplification. TCRdb's table, derived via immunoSEQ multiplex PCR, lists solely in-frame clones and lacks some. Clonal size and the V and J genes are those of that table, whereas D and trimming came from the DNA. Of roughly 160,000 clones in the sample, around 83% are singletons; the top ten hold 15% to 20%. The sequenced sample consisted of peripheral blood. The TCR originated in a woman aged 70-85 years who had recovered from COVID-19. The chain is built from TRBV9 and TRBJ2-7; TRBD2 agrees at 10 bases. The CDR3 loop is CASSPRLAGVKEQYF. CDR3 coding DNA: TGTGCCAGCAGCCCCCGCCTAGCGGGAGTGAAGGAGCAGTACTTC.